The source of this T cell receptor (beta chain) is a study of beta chain features in type 1 diabetes. Concerning this clone itself: Its antigen is not identified.

The study, taken as a whole, reports: Across all four CD4+ subsets, people with type 1 diabetes showed modestly shorter TCRB CDR3s.

The CDR3 length is 15 residues. Germline CDR1 and CDR2: LGHNA and YSLEER. Trimming took off 0 bases at V and 2 bases at J, with 11 bases between the two ends. As every portion of the isolated RNA was reverse transcribed, the sequencing read expressed TCRB transcripts. This table comes from immunoSEQ multiplex PCR, and its TCRdb copy is limited to in-frame clones, with some not included. The table lists around 240,000 clones, around 68% of them singletons, with about 0.051% in the top ten. Each of the CD4+ naive, central memory, regulatory and stem cell-like memory populations was sorted via CD45RO/CCR7/CD25/CD127/CD95/CD27.

This clonotype was obtained from a man aged 25-45 years in good health. Sequencing used naive CD4+ T cells from blood. The chain employs TRBV4-3 and TRBJ2-7; D uncertain. DNA for the CDR3: TGCGCCAGCAGCCAAGAAGGGCCGGGCCCCTACGAGCAGTACTTC. This codes for CASSQEGPGPYEQYF.